These 17 T cell receptor beta chains were sequenced from one sample in a study of T cell responses to AZD1222 COVID-19 vaccine. Assay: immunoSEQ multiplex PCR; the TCRdb copy retains only in-frame clones and omits some. The table lists roughly 120,000 clones, more than 75% of them singletons. The sequencing here drew on peripheral blood, taken on day 0 of AZD1222 vaccination. These receptors were taken from an adult in good health.

The chain has TRBV4-3 and TRBJ2-5, with a weak D call TRBD1 (6 bases). CDR1 is LGHNA and CDR2 is YSLEER in the germline V gene. This CDR3 is built from 18 residues. The ends were cut back, 1 base at V and 4 bases at J, with 22 bases in the middle. The DNA of the CDR3 is TGCGCCAGCAGCCAAGGGGCGCTAGTAAGGGGGATGGGAGAGACCCAGTACTTC. Protein: CASSQGALVRGMGETQYF.

The V call is TRBV5-6, the J call TRBJ2-1; D is unresolved. Germline CDR1 SGHDT, CDR2 YYEEEE. The V end lost 1 base, the J end lost 5 bases, and 7 bases lay between the germline ends. The CDR3 consists of 13 residues. This CDR3 reads CASSLLNHNEQFF. The CDR3 bases are TGTGCCAGCAGCTTGCTAAACCACAATGAGCAGTTCTTC. Complete variable domain (other parts from reference TRBV5-6 and TRBJ2-1): DAGVTQSPTHLIKTRGQQVTLRCSPKSGHDTVSWYQQALGQGPQFIFQYYEEEERQRGNFPDRFSGHQFPNYSSELNVNALLLGDSALYLCASSLLNHNEQFFGPGTRLTVL.

The rearrangement joins TRBV24-1 to TRBJ2-5, with a weak D call TRBD1 (5 bases). V was cut by 3 bases and J by 2 bases, with 12 bases left in between. The CDR3 runs 15 residues. Germline V lookup: CDR1 KGHDR, CDR2 SFDVKD. CDR3 bases: TGTGCCACCAGTGATCGGCAGGGTGGACAAGAGACCCAGTACTTC. Its translation: CATSDRQGGQETQYF.

The V and J genes are TRBV6-1 and TRBJ2-3; tentatively, D is TRBD2 (6 bases). Trimming stripped 0 bases from V and 2 bases from J, with 12 bases between. This CDR3 spans 16 amino acids. Germline V gene sequence: CDR1 MNHNS, CDR2 SASEGT. The CDR3 DNA sequence: TGTGCCAGCAGTGAAGCGAGTGGGGGGACCACAGATACGCAGTATTTT. Translated: CASSEASGGTTDTQYF.

The DNA of the CDR3 is TGTGCCAGCAGCTTGCAGGGTTACCAGCCCCAGCATTTT. It encodes CASSLQGYQPQHF. This chain connects TRBV5-5 to TRBJ1-5, with D maybe TRBD1 (5 bases). Germline CDR1 SGHKS, CDR2 YYEKEE (reference sequence). The CDR3 sequence is 13 residues long. V shed 1 base and J shed 7 bases, with 9 bases lying between them.

The gene calls are TRBV3-1 (or the pseudogene TRBV3-2) and TRBJ2-1; 7 nucleotides match TRBD2. Trimming cost V 4 bases and J 4 bases; bases outside gene matches: 4. CDR3 length: 14 amino acids. Germline V CDR1 and CDR2: LGHDT, YNNKEL (reference sequence). The CDR3, as DNA: TGTGCCAGCAGCCCGGGACTATTTTACAATGAGCAGTTCTTC. This gives the protein CASSPGLFYNEQFF.

V is TRBV6-5 and J is TRBJ2-7; D is uncertain. V was shortened by 9 bases and J by 3 bases, with 9 bases between the two germline ends. There are 11 residues in the CDR3. Germline CDR1 and CDR2: MNHEY and SVGAGI. CDR3 bases: TGTGCCAGTTGGGATTTCTACGAGCAGTACTTC. Amino acids: CASWDFYEQYF.

This chain uses TRBV3-1 (or the pseudogene TRBV3-2) with TRBJ1-1; D might be TRBD1 (5 bases). The length of the CDR3 is 14 residues. CDR1 is LGHDT, CDR2 YNNKEL, per germline (reference sequence). V was cut by 3 bases and J by 6 bases, with 14 bases left in between. The DNA for the CDR3 is TGTGCCAGCAGCCAGGCAGGGAGAAAGGCTGAAGCTTTCTTT. Translating gives CASSQAGRKAEAFF.

The chain recombines TRBV19 with TRBJ1-6; 7 nucleotides match TRBD1. Trimming removed 6 bases from V and 4 bases from J; junction bases left unmatched: 15. The germline V gene has CDR1 LNHDA and CDR2 SQIVND (reference sequence). The CDR3 has 18 amino acids. The CDR3 loop is CASRSRTGPATYNSPLHF. As DNA, the CDR3 is TGTGCCAGTAGGAGTCGGACAGGCCCAGCTACTTATAATTCACCCCTCCACTTT.

The table lists this clone with a count of one. V usage is TRBV6-1 and J usage is TRBJ1-2; TRBD1 matches at 8 bases. This CDR3 has 13 amino acids. The V gene end was trimmed by 3 bases and the J gene end by 8 bases; junction bases not matched to a gene: 5. CDR1 and CDR2 (germline): MNHNS, SASEGT. The CDR3 reads CASSETGEWGYTF. The CDR3 nucleotides are TGTGCCAGCAGTGAGACAGGGGAGTGGGGCTACACCTTC.

The rearrangement uses TRBV27 and TRBJ1-2; possible D gene TRBD1, 6 bases. V was cut by 3 bases and J by 5 bases, with 13 bases left in between. Germline-derived CDR1 and CDR2 are MNHEY and SMNVEV (reference sequence). There are 14 residues in the CDR3. The CDR3 nucleotides read TGTGCCAGCAGTTTGGGCAGGGGCATGTATGGCTACACCTTC. As protein: CASSLGRGMYGYTF.

The rearrangement joins TRBV10-3 to TRBJ1-1, with 8 bases identical to TRBD1. Unmatched junction bases numbered 10, after V lost 11 bases and J lost 5 bases. CDR1 ENHRY and CDR2 SYGVKD come from the germline V gene. The CDR3 length is 13 residues. CDR3 sequence: CAGRTGLGTEAFF. Here the CDR3 DNA reads TGTGCCGGCCGGACAGGGTTGGGAACTGAAGCTTTCTTT.

This chain connects TRBV5-6 to TRBJ2-2; TRBD1 aligns across 7 bases. V lost 2 bases to trimming and J lost 6 bases; unmatched junction nucleotides: 7. The CDR3 is 15 amino acids. Germline V gives CDR1 SGHDT, CDR2 YYEEEE. CDR3 DNA sequence: TGTGCCAGCAGCTTTCGAGGGGGCGCTTCCGGGGAGCTGTTTTTT. Its protein product is CASSFRGGASGELFF.

This rearrangement joins TRBV2 to TRBJ2-4, with 9 bases identical to TRBD1. The germline V gene has CDR1 SNHLY and CDR2 FYNNEI. The CDR3 is made up of 16 amino acids. The V gene end was trimmed by 6 bases and the J gene end by 0 bases; junction bases not matched to a gene: 6. For the CDR3, the DNA is TGTGCCAGCAGCCAGGACAGGGGATTAGCCAAAAACATTCAGTACTTC. Amino acids: CASSQDRGLAKNIQYF.

This chain links TRBV5-6 with TRBJ1-5; 10 positions agree with TRBD1. V shed 4 bases, J shed 5 bases, and the junction held 6 bases outside the gene matches. CDR3 size: 15 residues. Per germline, CDR1 SGHDT and CDR2 YYEEEE. As DNA, the CDR3 is TGTGCCAGCAGCAGGGGACAGGGGCAGCATCAGCCCCAGCATTTT. Its translation is CASSRGQGQHQPQHF.

The CDR3 DNA reads TGTGCCAGCAGCCCCTCAGGGGGGGTCACTGGCTACACCTTC. Translation gives CASSPSGGVTGYTF. The chain is built from TRBV5-5 and TRBJ1-2, with 7 bases fitting TRBD1. This CDR3 is built from 14 residues. J gave up 7 bases and V 4 bases, and 10 bases lay outside the gene matches. Germline values: CDR1 SGHKS, CDR2 YYEKEE (reference sequence).

The genes are TRBV5-4 and TRBJ2-2; a possible D gene is TRBD2 (6 bases). Germline loops: CDR1 SGHNT, CDR2 YYREEE (reference sequence). V lost 0 bases, J lost 7 bases, and 13 bases lay in between. The CDR3 loop spans 15 amino acids. CDR3: CASSLGLGRSGELFF. In DNA, the CDR3 is TGTGCCAGCAGCTTGGGATTGGGGAGGAGCGGGGAGCTGTTTTTT.